The 11 T cell receptor beta chains below were found in one sample sequenced in a study of tumor and adjacent non-tumor tissue in lung cancer. No cell sorting was done before RNA was extracted from the tissue. The normal lung tissue was taken more than 3 cm from the tumor edge. TCRbeta libraries were built with three rounds of nested PCR, modified from ARM-PCR. TCRdb used MiXCR to reprocess the multiplex PCR reads, holding one entry per CDR3 protein. This table has over 80,000 distinct CDR3 sequences, roughly three quarters appearing once. The sample consisted of distant non-tumor lung tissue. The receptors shown here come from a woman in her 50s with non-small cell lung cancer.

The rearrangement links TRBV11-2 to TRBJ2-1; 10 bases agree with TRBD2. The CDR3 has 16 amino acids. Germline lookup yields CDR1 SGHAT and CDR2 FQNNGV. The CDR3 reads CTNRPSGSGYSNEQFF. CDR3 DNA sequence: TGTACCAACCGACCTAGCGGGAGTGGCTATTCCAATGAGCAGTTCTTC.

About this clonotype: Mismatch with germline at one junction end may stem from a read error. The chain couples TRBV12-3 or TRBV12-4 to TRBJ2-7, with a weak D call TRBD1 (5 bases). The CDR3 has 12 amino acids. CDR3 DNA: TGTGCCAGCAGCAGCACAGGTCACGATCAGTACTTC. Translating gives CASSSTGHDQYF.

A word on this clonotype: Being one base from a much bigger clone, this may be a read error. The V and J genes are TRBV20-1 and TRBJ1-2, with TRBD1 as a possible D gene (5 bases). V lost 1 base and J lost 7, with 19 bases in between. The CDR3 loop spans 15 amino acids. The germline CDR1 and CDR2 sequences are DFQATT and SNEGSKA (reference sequence). CDR3 protein: CSARGGENSYCGYTF. In DNA form, the CDR3 reads TGCAGTGCTAGAGGGGGCGAAAATTCCTACTGTGGCTACACCTTC.

Comments on this clonotype: The missing conserved phenylalanine or tryptophan at the end of this CDR3 makes a read error likely. The V and J genes are TRBV5-1 and TRBJ2-4; 9 bases match TRBD1. The CDR3 length is 15 residues. CDR1 and CDR2 from the germline V gene are SGHRS and YFSETQ. The DNA of the CDR3 is TGCACCAGCAGGTTCCGGGACAGGGAGGCGGACATTCAGTACTTA. Translated, it gives CTSRFRDREADIQYL.

This clonotype was seen only a few times. The CDR3 end shows no conserved phenylalanine or tryptophan, and so a read error is likely. CDR3 nucleotide sequence: TGCGCCAGCAGACGGGAGACAGGGGCCTACACTGAAGCTTTCCTT. It is translated as CASRRETGAYTEAFL. The chain has TRBV5-1 and TRBJ1-1, with 8 bases that match TRBD1. The CDR3 spans 15 residues. Germline CDR1 and CDR2: SGHRS and YFSETQ. J gave up 3 bases and V 5 bases, and 9 bases lay outside the gene matches.

This clonotype is judged medium-sized. The chain joins TRBV11-1 to TRBJ2-1; D tentatively fits TRBD1 or TRBD2 (5 bases each). V gave up 5 bases and J gave up 5 bases, with 16 bases separating them. Germline V gene sequence: CDR1 SGHAT, CDR2 FQDESV (reference sequence). CDR3 length: 15 residues. DNA for the CDR3: TGTGCCAGCAGCCCTACCGGGACGGAGGACAATGAGCAGTTCTTC. Translation gives CASSPTGTEDNEQFF.

As to this clonotype: One end of the junction is discordant with germline, which a read error may explain. The gene calls are TRBV20-1 and TRBJ1-2, with 10 bases matching TRBD1. Germline assignment: CDR1 DFQATT and CDR2 SNEGSKA (reference sequence). The CDR3 totals 14 residues. This chain's CDR3 is CSAYPGQGIYDYTF. CDR3 coding DNA: TGCAGTGCGTATCCGGGACAGGGGATTTATGACTACACCTTC.

To note about this clonotype: A much more abundant neighbour one base away suggests this may be a read error. V is TRBV24-1 and J is TRBJ1-1; 8 nucleotides align to TRBD1. Germline V CDR1 and CDR2: KGHDR, SFDVKD. The CDR3 totals 13 residues. CDR3 coding DNA: TGTGCCACCAGACAGGGGGTTGTCACTGAAACTTTCTTT. Translation gives CATRQGVVTETFF.

Regarding this clonotype: The junction shows a germline mismatch at one end, possibly a read error. The rearrangement uses TRBV5-1 and TRBJ2-5; TRBD1 or TRBD2 may be the D gene (5 bases each). The germline gives CDR1 SGHRS, CDR2 YFSETQ. The CDR3 is 16 amino acids. The DNA of the CDR3 is TGCGCCAGCAGCTCGGGGCCAATGGGGTACCAAGAGAGCCAGTACTTC. Translating it yields CASSSGPMGYQESQYF.

This clonotype was detected a few times. One end of the junction varies from germline; a read error may be responsible. The chain recombines TRBV20-1 with TRBJ2-3, with TRBD2 matching over 8 bases. The germline CDR1 and CDR2 sequences are DFQATT and SNEGSKA (reference sequence). The CDR3 totals 14 residues. The CDR3 coding sequence is TGCGGTGCTGGTAGCGGGATCGGGACAGATACGCAGTATTTT. It is translated as CGAGSGIGTDTQYF.

About this clonotype: At one of its ends the junction is not consistent with the germline gene, which may arise from a read error. The chain uses TRBV5-1 and TRBJ2-2; 7 nucleotides agree with TRBD2. The CDR3 has 15 amino acids. Germline V gene lookup returns CDR1 SGHRS and CDR2 YFSETQ. CDR3 loop: CASSLHSGSTGELFF. The CDR3 DNA reads as TGTGCCAGCAGTCTTCATAGCGGGTCCACCGGGGAGCTGTTTTTT.